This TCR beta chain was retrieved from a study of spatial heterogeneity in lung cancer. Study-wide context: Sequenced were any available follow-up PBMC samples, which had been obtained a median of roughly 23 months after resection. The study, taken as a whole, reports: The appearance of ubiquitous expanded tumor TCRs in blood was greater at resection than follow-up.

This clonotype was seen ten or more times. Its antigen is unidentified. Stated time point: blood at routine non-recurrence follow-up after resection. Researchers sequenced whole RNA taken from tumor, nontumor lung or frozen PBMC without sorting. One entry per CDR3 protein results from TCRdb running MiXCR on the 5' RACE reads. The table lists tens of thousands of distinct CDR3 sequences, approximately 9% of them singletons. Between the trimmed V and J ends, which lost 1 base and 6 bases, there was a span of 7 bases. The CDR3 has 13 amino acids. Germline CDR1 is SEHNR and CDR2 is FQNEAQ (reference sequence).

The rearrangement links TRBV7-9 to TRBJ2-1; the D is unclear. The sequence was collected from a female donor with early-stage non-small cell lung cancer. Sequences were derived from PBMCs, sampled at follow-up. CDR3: CASSLGVGNEQFF. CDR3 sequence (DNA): TGTGCCAGCAGCTTAGGGGTCGGCAATGAGCAGTTCTTC.